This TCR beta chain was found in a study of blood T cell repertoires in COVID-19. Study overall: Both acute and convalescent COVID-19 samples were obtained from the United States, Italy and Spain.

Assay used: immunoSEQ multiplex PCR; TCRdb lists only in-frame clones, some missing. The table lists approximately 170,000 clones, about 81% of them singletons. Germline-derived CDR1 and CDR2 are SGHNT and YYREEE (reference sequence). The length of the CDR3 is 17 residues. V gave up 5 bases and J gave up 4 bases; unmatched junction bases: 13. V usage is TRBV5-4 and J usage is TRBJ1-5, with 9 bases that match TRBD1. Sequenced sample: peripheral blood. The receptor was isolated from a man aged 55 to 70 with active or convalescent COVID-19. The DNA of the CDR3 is TGTGCCAGCAGACAGAGTACAGGGGGCGTATGGAATCAGCCCCAGCATTTT. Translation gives CASRQSTGGVWNQPQHF.